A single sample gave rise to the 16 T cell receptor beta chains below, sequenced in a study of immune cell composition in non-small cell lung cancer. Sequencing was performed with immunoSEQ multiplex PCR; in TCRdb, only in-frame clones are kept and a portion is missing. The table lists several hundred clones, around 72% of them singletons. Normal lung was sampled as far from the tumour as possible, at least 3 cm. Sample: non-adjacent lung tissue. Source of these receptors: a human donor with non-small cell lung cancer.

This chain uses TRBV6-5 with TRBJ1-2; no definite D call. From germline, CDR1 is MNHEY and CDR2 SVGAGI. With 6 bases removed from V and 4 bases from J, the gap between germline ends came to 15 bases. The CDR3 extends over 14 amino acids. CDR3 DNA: TGTGCCAGCAGCCCCGGGCCGCGGGTCTATGGCTACACCTTC. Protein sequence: CASSPGPRVYGYTF.

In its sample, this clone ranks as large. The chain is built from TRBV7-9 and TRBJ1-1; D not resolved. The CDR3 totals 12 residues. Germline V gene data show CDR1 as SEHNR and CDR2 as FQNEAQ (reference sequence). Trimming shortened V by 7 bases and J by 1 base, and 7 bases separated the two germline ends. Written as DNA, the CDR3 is TGTGCCAGCAACACGGGGAACACTGAAGCTTTCTTT. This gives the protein CASNTGNTEAFF. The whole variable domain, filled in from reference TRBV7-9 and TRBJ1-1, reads DTGVSQNPRHKITKRGQNVTFRCDPISEHNRLYWYRQTLGQGPEFLTYFQNEAQLEKSRLLSDRFSAERPKGSFSTLEIQRTEQGDSAMYLCASNTGNTEAFFGQGTRLTVV.

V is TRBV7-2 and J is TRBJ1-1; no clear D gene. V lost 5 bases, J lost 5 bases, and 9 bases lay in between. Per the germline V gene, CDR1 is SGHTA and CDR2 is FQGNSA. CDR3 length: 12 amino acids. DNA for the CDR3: TGTGCCAGCAGCAAAGAGGGAACTGAAGCTTTCTTT. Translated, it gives CASSKEGTEAFF.

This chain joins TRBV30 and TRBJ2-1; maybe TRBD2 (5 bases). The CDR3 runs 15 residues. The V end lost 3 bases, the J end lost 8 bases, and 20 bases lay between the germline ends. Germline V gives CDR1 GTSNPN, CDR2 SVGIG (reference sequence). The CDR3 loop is CAWRSGRAANYEQFF. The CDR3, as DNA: TGTGCCTGGAGATCGGGCCGAGCGGCTAACTATGAGCAGTTCTTC.

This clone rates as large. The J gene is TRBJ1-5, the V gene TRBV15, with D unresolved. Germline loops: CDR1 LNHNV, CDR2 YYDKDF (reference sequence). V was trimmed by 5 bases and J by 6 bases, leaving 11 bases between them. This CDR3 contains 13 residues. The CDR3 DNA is TGTGCCACCAGCTTCTATCCTCGTCAGCCCCAGCATTTT. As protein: CATSFYPRQPQHF.

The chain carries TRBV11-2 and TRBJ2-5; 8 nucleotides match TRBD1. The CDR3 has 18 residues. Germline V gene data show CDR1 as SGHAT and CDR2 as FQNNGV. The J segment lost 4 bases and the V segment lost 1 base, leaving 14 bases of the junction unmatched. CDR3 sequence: CASSLVRAGGRAVETQYF. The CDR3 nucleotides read TGTGCCAGCAGCTTAGTACGGGCAGGGGGCAGGGCGGTAGAGACCCAGTACTTC.

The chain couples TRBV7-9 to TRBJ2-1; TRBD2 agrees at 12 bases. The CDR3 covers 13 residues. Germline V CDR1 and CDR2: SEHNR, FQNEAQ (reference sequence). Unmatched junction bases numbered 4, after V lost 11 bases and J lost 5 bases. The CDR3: CAGRLAGDNEQFF. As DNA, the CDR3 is TGTGCCGGACGACTAGCGGGAGACAATGAGCAGTTCTTC.

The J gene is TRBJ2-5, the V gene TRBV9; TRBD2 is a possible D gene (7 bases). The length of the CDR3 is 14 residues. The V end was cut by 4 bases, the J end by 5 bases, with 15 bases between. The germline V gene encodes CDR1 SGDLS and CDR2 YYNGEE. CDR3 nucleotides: TGTGCCAGCAGCCAGGGGACTACGGGGGAGACCCAGTACTTC. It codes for CASSQGTTGETQYF.

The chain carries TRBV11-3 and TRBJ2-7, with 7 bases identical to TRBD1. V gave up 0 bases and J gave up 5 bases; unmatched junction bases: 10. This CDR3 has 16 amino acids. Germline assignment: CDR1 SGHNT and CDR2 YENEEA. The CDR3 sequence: CASSLDRGQIGDEQYF. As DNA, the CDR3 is TGTGCCAGCAGCTTAGATCGGGGACAGATAGGGGACGAGCAGTACTTC.

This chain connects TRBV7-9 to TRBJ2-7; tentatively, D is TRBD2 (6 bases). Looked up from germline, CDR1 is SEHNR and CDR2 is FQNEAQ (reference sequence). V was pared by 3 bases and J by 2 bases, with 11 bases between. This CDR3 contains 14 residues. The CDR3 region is CASSFRDFTYEQYF. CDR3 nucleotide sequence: TGTGCCAGCAGCTTCCGGGACTTCACCTACGAGCAGTACTTC.

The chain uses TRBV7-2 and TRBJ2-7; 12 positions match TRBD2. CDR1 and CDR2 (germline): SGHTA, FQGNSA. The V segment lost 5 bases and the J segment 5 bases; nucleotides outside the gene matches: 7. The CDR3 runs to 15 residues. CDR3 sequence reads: CASSRLAGVGDEQYF. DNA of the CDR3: TGTGCCAGCAGCCGACTAGCGGGAGTAGGCGACGAGCAGTACTTC. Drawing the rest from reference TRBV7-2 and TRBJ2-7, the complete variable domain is GAGVSQSPSNKVTEKGKDVELRCDPISGHTALYWYRQSLGQGLEFLIYFQGNSAPDKSGLPSDRFSAERTGGSVSTLTIQRTQQEDSAVYLCASSRLAGVGDEQYFGPGTRLTVT.

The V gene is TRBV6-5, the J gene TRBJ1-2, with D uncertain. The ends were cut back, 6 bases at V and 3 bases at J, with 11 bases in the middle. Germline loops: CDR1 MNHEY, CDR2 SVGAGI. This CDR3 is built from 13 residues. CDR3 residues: CASREDGDYGYTF. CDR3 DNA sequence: TGTGCCAGCAGAGAAGACGGGGACTATGGCTACACCTTC.

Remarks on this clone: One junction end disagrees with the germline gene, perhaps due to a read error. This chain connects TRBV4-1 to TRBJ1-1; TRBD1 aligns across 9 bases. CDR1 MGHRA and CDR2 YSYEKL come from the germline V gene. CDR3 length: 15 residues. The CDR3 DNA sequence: TGCGCCAGCAGCCTGCGGGACAGGGCGGACACTGAAACTTTCTTT. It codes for CASSLRDRADTETFF.

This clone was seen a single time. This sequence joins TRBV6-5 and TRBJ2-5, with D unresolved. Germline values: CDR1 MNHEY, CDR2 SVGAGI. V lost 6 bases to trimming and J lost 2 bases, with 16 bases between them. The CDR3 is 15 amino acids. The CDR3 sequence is CASRKSAGPQETQYF. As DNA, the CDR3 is TGTGCCAGCAGAAAGAGTGCAGGCCCGCAAGAGACCCAGTACTTC.

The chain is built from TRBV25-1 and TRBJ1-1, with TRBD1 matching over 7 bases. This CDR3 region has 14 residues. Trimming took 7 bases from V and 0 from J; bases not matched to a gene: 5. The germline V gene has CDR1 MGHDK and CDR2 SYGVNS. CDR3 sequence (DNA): TGTGCCAGCACCACGGACAGGTTGAACACTGAAGCTTTCTTT. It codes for CASTTDRLNTEAFF.

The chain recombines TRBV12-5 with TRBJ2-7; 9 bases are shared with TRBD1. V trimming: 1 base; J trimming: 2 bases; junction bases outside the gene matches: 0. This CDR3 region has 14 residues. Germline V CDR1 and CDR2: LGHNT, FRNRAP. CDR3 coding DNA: TGTGCTAGTGGTTTGGACAGGGGGCCCTACGAGCAGTACTTC. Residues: CASGLDRGPYEQYF.